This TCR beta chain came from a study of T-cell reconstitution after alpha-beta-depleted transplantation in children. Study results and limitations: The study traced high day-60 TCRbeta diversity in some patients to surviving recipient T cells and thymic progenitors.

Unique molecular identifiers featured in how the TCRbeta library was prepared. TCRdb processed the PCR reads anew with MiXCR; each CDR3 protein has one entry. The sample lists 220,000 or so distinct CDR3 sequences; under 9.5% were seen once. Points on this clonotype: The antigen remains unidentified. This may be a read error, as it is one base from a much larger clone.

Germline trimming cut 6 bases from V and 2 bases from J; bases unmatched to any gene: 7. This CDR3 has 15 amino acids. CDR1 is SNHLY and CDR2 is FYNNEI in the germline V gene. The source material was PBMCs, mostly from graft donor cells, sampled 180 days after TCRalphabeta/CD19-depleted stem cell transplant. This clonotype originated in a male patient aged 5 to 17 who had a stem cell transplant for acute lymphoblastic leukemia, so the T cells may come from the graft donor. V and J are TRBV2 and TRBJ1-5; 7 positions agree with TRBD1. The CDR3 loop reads CASRLRTGRNQPQHF. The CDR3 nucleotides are TGTGCCAGCAGGCTACGGACAGGTCGCAATCAGCCCCAGCATTTT.